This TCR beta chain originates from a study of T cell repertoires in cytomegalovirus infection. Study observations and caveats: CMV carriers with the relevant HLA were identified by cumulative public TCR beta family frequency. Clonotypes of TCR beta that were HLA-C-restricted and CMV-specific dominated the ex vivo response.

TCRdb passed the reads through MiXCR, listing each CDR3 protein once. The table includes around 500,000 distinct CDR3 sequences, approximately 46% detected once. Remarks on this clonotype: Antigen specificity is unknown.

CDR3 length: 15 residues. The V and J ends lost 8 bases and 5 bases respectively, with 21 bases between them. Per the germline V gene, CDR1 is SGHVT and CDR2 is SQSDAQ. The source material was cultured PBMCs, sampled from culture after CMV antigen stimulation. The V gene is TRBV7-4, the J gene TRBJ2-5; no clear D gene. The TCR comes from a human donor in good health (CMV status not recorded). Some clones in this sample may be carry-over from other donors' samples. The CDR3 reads CASSGIGCLWETQYF. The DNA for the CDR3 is TGTGCCAGCTCTGGCATTGGGTGCTTGTGGGAGACCCAGTACTTC.